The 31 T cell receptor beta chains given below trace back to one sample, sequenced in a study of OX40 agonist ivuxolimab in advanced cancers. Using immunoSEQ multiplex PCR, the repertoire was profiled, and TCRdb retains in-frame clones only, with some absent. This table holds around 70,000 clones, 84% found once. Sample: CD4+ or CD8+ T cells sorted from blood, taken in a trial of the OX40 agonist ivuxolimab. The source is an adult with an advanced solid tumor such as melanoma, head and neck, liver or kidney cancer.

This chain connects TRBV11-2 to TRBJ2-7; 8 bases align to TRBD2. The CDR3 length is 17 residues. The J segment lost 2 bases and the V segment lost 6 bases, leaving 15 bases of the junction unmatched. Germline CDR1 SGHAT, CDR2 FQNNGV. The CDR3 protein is CASSFAFSGVSPYEQYF. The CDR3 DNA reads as TGTGCCAGCAGTTTCGCCTTTAGCGGGGTATCCCCCTACGAGCAGTACTTC.

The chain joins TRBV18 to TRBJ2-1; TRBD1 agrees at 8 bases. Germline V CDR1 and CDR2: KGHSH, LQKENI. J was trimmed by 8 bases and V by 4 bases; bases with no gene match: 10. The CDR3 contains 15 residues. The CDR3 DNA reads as TGTGCCAGCTCACTTCTCATGGACAGGGAATATGAGCAGTTCTTC. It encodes CASSLLMDREYEQFF.

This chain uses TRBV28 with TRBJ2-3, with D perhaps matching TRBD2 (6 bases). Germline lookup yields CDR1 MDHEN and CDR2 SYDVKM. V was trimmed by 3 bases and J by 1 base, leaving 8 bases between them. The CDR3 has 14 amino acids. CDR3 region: CASSFQRGTDTQYF. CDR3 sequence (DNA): TGTGCCAGCAGTTTCCAGCGGGGCACAGATACGCAGTATTTT. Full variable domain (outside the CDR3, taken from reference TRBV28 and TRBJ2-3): DVKVTQSSRYLVKRTGEKVFLECVQDMDHENMFWYRQDPGLGLRLIYFSYDVKMKEKGDIPEGYSVSREKKERFSLILESASTNQTSMYLCASSFQRGTDTQYFGPGTRLTVL.

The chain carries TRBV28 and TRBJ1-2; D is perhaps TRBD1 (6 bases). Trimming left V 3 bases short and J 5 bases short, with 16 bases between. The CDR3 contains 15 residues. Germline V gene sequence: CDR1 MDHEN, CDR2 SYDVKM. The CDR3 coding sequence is TGTGCCAGCAGTTTCAATGCAGGGGCAACTTATGGCTACACCTTC. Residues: CASSFNAGATYGYTF.

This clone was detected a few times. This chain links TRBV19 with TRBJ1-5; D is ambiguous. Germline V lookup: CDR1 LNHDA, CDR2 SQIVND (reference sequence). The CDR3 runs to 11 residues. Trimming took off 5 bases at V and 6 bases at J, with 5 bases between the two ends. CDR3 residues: CASSAGQPQHF. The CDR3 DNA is TGTGCCAGTAGTGCCGGTCAGCCCCAGCATTTT.

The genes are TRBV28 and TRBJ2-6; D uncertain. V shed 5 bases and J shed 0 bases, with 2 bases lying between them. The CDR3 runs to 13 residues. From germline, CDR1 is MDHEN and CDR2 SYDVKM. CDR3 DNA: TGTGCCAGCAGTCTCTCTGGGGCCAACGTCCTGACTTTC. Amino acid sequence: CASSLSGANVLTF.

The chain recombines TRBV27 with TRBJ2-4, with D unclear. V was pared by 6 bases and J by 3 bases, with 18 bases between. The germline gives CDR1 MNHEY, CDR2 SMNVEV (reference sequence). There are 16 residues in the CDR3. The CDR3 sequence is CASRRLSPLGKNIQYF. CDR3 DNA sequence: TGTGCCAGCAGGCGGCTCTCCCCCCTAGGCAAAAACATTCAGTACTTC.

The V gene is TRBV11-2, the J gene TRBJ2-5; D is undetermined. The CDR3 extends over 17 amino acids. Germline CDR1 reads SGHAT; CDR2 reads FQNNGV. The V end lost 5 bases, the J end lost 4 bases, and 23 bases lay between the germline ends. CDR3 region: CASSPPLRLNRRETQYF. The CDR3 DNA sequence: TGTGCCAGCAGCCCACCCCTAAGGTTGAATAGACGAGAGACCCAGTACTTC.

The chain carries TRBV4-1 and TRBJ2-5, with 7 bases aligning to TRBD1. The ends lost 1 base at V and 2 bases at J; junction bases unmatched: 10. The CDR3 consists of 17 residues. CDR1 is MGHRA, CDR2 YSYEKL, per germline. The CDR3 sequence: CASSQGYEGAYQETQYF. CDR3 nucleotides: TGCGCCAGCAGCCAAGGTTACGAGGGGGCGTATCAAGAGACCCAGTACTTC.

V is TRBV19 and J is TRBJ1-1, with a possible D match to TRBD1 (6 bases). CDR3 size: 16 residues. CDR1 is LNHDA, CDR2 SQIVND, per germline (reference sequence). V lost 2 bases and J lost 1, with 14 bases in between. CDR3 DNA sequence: TGTGCCAGTAGTATACTATGGGCCAGGGGGAACACTGAAGCTTTCTTT. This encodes CASSILWARGNTEAFF.

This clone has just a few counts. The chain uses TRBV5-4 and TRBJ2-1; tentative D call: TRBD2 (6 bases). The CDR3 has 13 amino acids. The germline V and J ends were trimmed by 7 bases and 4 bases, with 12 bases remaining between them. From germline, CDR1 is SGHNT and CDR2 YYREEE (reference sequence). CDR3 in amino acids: CASAGNLYNEQFF. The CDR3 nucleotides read TGTGCCAGCGCGGGGAACCTTTACAATGAGCAGTTCTTC.

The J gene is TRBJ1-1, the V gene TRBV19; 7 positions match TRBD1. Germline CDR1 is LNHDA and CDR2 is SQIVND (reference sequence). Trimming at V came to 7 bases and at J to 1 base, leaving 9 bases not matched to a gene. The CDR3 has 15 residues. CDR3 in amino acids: CASKGGGTENTEAFF. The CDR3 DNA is TGTGCCAGTAAAGGGGGGGGGACAGAGAACACTGAAGCTTTCTTT.

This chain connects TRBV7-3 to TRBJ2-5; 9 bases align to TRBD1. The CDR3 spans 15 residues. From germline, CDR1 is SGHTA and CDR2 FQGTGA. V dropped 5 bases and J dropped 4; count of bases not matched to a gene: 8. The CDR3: CASSPEGGQGETQYF. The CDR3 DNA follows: TGTGCCAGCAGCCCCGAAGGGGGACAGGGAGAGACCCAGTACTTC.

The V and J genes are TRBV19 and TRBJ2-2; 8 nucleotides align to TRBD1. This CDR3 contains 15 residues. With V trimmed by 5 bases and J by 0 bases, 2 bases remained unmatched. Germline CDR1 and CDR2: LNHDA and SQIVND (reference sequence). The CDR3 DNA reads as TGTGCCAGTAGTCGGGGACAGGCGAACACCGGGGAGCTGTTTTTT. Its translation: CASSRGQANTGELFF.

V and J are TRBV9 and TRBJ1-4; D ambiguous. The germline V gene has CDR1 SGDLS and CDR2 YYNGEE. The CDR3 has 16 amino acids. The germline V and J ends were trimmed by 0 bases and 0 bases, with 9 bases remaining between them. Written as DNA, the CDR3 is TGTGCCAGCAGCGTAGCTTCCCAGGCAACTAATGAAAAACTGTTTTTT. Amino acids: CASSVASQATNEKLFF.

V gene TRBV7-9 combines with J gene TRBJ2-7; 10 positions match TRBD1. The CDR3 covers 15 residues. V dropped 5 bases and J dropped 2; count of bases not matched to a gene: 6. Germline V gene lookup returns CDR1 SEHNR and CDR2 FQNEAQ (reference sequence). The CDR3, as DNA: TGTGCCAGCAGCCCTCCGGGGACAGGGGCCTACGAGCAGTACTTC. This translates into CASSPPGTGAYEQYF. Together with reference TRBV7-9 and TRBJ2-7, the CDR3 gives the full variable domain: DTGVSQNPRHKITKRGQNVTFRCDPISEHNRLYWYRQTLGQGPEFLTYFQNEAQLEKSRLLSDRFSAERPKGSFSTLEIQRTEQGDSAMYLCASSPPGTGAYEQYFGPGTRLTVT.

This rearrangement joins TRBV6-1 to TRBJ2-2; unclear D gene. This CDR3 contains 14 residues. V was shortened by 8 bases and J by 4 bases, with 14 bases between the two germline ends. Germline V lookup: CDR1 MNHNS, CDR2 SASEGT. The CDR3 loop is CASGWGVGTGELFF. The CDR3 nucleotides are TGTGCCAGCGGCTGGGGTGTTGGCACCGGGGAGCTGTTTTTT.

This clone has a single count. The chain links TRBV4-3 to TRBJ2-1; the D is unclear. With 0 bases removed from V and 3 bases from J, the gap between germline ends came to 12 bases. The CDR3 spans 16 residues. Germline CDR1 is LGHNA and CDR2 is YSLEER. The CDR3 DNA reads TGCGCCAGCAGCCAAGATTGGCTAGAAATCTACAATGAGCAGTTCTTC. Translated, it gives CASSQDWLEIYNEQFF.

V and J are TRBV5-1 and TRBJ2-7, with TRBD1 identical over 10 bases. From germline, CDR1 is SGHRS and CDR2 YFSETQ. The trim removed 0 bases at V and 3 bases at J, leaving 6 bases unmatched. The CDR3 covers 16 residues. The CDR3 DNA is TGCGCCAGCAGCTTGGTGGGACAGGGGCTTGACTACGAGCAGTACTTC. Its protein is CASSLVGQGLDYEQYF.

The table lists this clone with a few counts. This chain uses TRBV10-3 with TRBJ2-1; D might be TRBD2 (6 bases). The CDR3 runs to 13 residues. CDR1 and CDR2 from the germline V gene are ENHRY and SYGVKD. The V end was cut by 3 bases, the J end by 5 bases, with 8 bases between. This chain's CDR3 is CAISDRRDNEQFF. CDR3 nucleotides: TGTGCCATCAGTGACCGGAGGGACAATGAGCAGTTCTTC.

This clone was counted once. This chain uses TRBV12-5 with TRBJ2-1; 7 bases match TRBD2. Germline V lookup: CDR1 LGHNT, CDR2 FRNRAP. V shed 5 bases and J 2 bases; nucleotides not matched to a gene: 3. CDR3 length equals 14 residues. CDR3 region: CASGIGLAYNEQFF. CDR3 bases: TGTGCTAGTGGTATCGGACTAGCCTACAATGAGCAGTTCTTC. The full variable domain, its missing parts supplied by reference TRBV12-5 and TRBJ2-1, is DARVTQTPRHKVTEMGQEVTMRCQPILGHNTVFWYRQTMMQGLELLAYFRNRAPLDDSGMPKDRFSAEMPDATLATLKIQPSEPRDSAVYFCASGIGLAYNEQFFGPGTRLTVL.

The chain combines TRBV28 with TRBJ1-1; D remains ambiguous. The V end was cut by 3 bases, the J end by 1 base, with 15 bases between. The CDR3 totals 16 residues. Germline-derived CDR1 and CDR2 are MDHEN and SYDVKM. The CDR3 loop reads CASSFLLVGRNTEAFF. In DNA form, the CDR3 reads TGTGCCAGCAGTTTTTTACTAGTAGGCAGGAACACTGAAGCTTTCTTT.

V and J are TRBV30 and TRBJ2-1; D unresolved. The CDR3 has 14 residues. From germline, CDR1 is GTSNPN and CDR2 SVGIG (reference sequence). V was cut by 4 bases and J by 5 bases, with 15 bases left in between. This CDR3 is CAWTLGGVNNEQFF. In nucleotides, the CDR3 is TGTGCCTGGACCTTGGGTGGGGTTAACAATGAGCAGTTCTTC.

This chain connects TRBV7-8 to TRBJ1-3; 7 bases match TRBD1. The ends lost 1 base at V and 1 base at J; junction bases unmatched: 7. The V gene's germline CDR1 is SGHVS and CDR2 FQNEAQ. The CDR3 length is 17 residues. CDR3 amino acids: CASSLEARGQSGNTIYF. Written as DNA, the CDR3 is TGTGCCAGCAGCTTAGAGGCGAGGGGGCAATCTGGAAACACCATATATTTT.

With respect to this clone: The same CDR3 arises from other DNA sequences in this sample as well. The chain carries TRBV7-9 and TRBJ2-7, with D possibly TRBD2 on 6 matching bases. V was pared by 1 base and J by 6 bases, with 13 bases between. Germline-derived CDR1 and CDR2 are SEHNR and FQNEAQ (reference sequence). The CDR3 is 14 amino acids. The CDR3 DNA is TGTGCCAGCAGCTTAGGGGCCGGGGGTGGCGAGCAGTACTTC. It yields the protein CASSLGAGGGEQYF.

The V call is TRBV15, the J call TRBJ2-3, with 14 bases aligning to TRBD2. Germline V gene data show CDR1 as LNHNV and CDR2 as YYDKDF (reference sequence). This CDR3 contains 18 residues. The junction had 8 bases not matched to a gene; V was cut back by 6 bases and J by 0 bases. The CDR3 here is CATRPGLAGVTSTDTQYF. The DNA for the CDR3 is TGTGCCACCAGGCCGGGACTAGCGGGAGTCACTAGCACAGATACGCAGTATTTT.

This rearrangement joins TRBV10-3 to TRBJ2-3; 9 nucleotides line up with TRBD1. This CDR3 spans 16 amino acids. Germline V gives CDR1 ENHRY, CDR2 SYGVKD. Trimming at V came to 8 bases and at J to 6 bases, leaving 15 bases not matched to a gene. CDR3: CAISKAGQGLWDTQYF. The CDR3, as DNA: TGTGCCATCTCGAAGGCCGGACAGGGGTTATGGGATACGCAGTATTTT.

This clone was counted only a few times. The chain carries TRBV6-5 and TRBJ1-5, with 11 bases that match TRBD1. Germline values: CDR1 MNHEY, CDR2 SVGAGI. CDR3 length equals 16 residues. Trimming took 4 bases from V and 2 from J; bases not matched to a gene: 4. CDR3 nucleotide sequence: TGTGCCAGCAGTTCTGGGACAGGGGGAGGCAATCAGCCCCAGCATTTT. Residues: CASSSGTGGGNQPQHF.

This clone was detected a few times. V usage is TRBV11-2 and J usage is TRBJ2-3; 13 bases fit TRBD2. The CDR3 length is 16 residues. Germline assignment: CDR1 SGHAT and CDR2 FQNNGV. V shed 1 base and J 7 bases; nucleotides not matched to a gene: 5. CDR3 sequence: CASSLGTSGRVNTQYF. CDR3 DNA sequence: TGTGCCAGCAGCTTAGGGACTAGCGGGAGAGTAAATACGCAGTATTTT.

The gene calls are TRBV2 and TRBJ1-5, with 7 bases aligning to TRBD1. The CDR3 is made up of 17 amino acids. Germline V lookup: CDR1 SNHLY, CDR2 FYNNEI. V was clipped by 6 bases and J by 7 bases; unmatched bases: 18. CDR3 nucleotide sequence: TGTGCCAGCAGAGCGGGCTTGAACAGGGGAGGCTACCAGCCCCAGCATTTT. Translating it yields CASRAGLNRGGYQPQHF. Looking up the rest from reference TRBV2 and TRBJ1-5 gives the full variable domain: EPEVTQTPSHQVTQMGQEVILRCVPISNHLYFYWYRQILGQKVEFLVSFYNNEISEKSEIFDDQFSVERPDGSNFTLKIRSTKLEDSAMYFCASRAGLNRGGYQPQHFGDGTRLSIL.

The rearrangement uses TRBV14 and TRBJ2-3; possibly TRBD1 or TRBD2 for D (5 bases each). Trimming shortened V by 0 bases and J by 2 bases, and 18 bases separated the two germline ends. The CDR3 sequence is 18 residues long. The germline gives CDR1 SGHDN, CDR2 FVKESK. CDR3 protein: CASSQDGPRGGNTDTQYF. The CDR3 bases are TGTGCCAGCAGCCAAGATGGGCCCCGGGGCGGCAACACAGATACGCAGTATTTT.